These T cell receptor beta chains were read from a single sample in a study of CD8 T cells in Susac syndrome. TCRdb re-called the immunoSEQ multiplex PCR reads with MiXCR, one entry per CDR3 protein. The data contain 100,000 to 150,000 distinct CDR3 sequences, about 94% of them singletons. The sample comprised CD4+ T cells from PBMCs. Every receptor here comes from a human donor in good health. Each CDR3 is given with its conserved first and last residue. D genes are given only for firm matches. Expanded clones are given a class, and other clones once, few, many or no size at all.

j_call d_call v_call clone_size cdr3_aa cdr3_nt
TRBJ1-1 . TRBV7-2 . CASSLAGLSTEAFF TGTGCCAGCAGCTTAGCCGGTTTGAGTACTGAAGCTTTCTTT
TRBJ1-1 . TRBV5-1 . CASSLAVGMGRTEAFF TGCGCCAGCAGCTTGGCCGTTGGGATGGGGAGAACTGAAGCTTTCTTT
TRBJ2-3 TRBD2 TRBV20-1 . CSARDKRELYSGDTQYF TGCAGTGCTAGAGATAAGCGGGAGCTTTATTCGGGAGATACGCAGTATTTT
TRBJ1-1 TRBD1 TRBV18 once CASSRTGQRGTEAFF TGTGCCAGCTCCCGGACAGGGCAGCGTGGGACTGAAGCTTTCTTT
TRBJ2-1 TRBD2 TRBV11-1 . CASSSGLAAEQFF TGTGCCAGCAGCTCGGGACTAGCCGCTGAGCAGTTCTTC
TRBJ2-7 . TRBV11-2 . CASSFTGAYEQYF TGTGCCAGCAGCTTTACAGGTGCCTACGAGCAGTACTTC
TRBJ2-3 . TRBV2 . CASRPLGWRASTDTQYF TGTGCCAGCAGACCCTTAGGTTGGCGGGCCAGCACAGATACGCAGTATTTT
TRBJ2-7 TRBD2 TRBV5-4 . CASRPTSGGPYEQYF TGTGCCAGCAGACCAACTAGCGGAGGCCCCTACGAGCAGTACTTC
TRBJ1-3 . TRBV14 . CASSQLIPGNTIYF TGTGCCAGCAGCCAATTAATCCCTGGAAACACCATATATTTT
TRBJ1-2 . TRBV6-6 few CASSSPGSYGYTF TGTGCCAGCAGTTCCCCCGGATCCTATGGCTACACCTTC
TRBJ1-2 . TRBV10-2 . CASRKERDYGYTF TGCGCCAGCAGGAAGGAAAGGGACTATGGCTACACCTTC
TRBJ2-4 . TRBV2 . CASSEEGPSGGKNIQYF TGTGCCAGCAGTGAAGAAGGTCCCTCTGGGGGCAAAAACATTCAGTACTTC
TRBJ2-7 . TRBV3-1 . CASSQNQGSYEQYF TGTGCCAGCAGCCAAAATCAGGGGTCCTACGAGCAGTACTTC
TRBJ2-7 . TRBV12-3/TRBV12-4 . CASSEQVGAYEQYF TGTGCCAGCAGTGAACAGGTCGGGGCCTACGAGCAGTACTTC
TRBJ2-2 TRBD1 TRBV4-1 . CASSQLLNRGTGELFF TGCGCCAGCAGCCAGCTCCTAAACAGGGGAACCGGGGAGCTGTTTTTT
TRBJ2-5 TRBD2 TRBV29-1 once CSVEWPSGTETQYF TGCAGCGTTGAATGGCCTAGCGGGACAGAGACCCAGTACTTC
TRBJ2-6 TRBD1 TRBV5-1 . CASSSGYRGSAGANVLTF TGCGCCAGCAGCTCGGGATACAGGGGTTCGGCTGGGGCCAACGTCCTGACTTTC
TRBJ2-7 . TRBV4-1 . CASSQDVGYEQYF TGCGCCAGCAGCCAAGATGTCGGCTACGAGCAGTACTTC
TRBJ2-3 . TRBV5-1 . CASSPTGRTSTDTQYF TGCGCCAGCAGCCCCACAGGGAGGACGTCAACAGATACGCAGTATTTT
TRBJ1-5 . TRBV19 once CASRRQINQPQHF TGTGCCAGTAGGAGGCAGATTAATCAGCCCCAGCATTTT
TRBJ2-1 . TRBV29-1 . CSVDRLQSYNEQFF TGCAGCGTCGACAGGCTCCAGTCCTACAATGAGCAGTTCTTC
TRBJ2-3 TRBD2 TRBV7-7 . CASSLSGSGAGDTQYF TGTGCTAGCAGCCTTAGCGGGAGTGGTGCCGGAGATACGCAGTATTTT
TRBJ2-5 . TRBV3-1 . CASSLQGKEGGGETQYF TGTGCCAGCAGCCTCCAGGGAAAGGAGGGAGGAGGCGAGACCCAGTACTTC
TRBJ2-5 TRBD2 TRBV6-6 . CASSGLASRETQYF TGTGCCAGCAGTGGACTAGCGTCCCGAGAGACCCAGTACTTC
TRBJ2-5 TRBD2 TRBV7-9 once CASSSSGLAQETQYF TGTGCCAGCAGCTCGTCCGGACTAGCCCAGGAGACCCAGTACTTC
TRBJ2-2 TRBD2 TRBV13 . CASSPQAGRAFDGELFF TGTGCCAGCAGCCCCCAGGCGGGGAGGGCCTTTGACGGGGAGCTGTTTTTT
TRBJ2-5 . TRBV7-9 once CASSSSPGTPGETQYF TGTGCCAGCAGTTCCTCCCCCGGGACCCCTGGGGAGACCCAGTACTTC
TRBJ2-7 TRBD2 TRBV5-1 . CASSGGGTDEQYF TGCGCCAGCAGCGGCGGGGGGACGGACGAGCAGTACTTC